This T cell receptor beta chain was sequenced during a study of blood T cells in healthy people across ages. General study points: The fall in TCR beta diversity per million T cells was roughly linear with age.

Together with a sample-barcoded 5' primer, a J-beta primer mix was included in a second PCR lasting roughly 6 to 12 cycles. TCRdb re-derived calls from the 5' RACE reads in MiXCR, one entry per CDR3 protein. The sample yields roughly 800,000 distinct CDR3 sequences, 25% seen once. In its sample, this clonotype was seen a few times. What it recognizes is unknown. V lost 5 bases and J 3 bases, leaving 11 bases between the germline ends. The length of the CDR3 is 13 residues. The sample was also reused in another study, on T cells of mothers and their children. That paper adds: Donation came from a few healthy Caucasian mothers together with their six children. Extracted RNA, in its entirety, went into cDNA synthesis at roughly 1.5 ug per 15 ul.

V usage is TRBV12-3 or TRBV12-4 and J usage is TRBJ2-7, with D perhaps matching TRBD1 (5 bases). The material sequenced was blood. The sequence came from a boy younger than 18 in good health. The CDR3: CASSPTAIYEQYF. In nucleotides, the CDR3 is TGTGCCAGCAGTCCGACAGCGATCTACGAGCAGTACTTC.